Shown below are 27 T cell receptor beta chains from a single sample sequenced in a study of tumor-infiltrating lymphocytes in localized non-small cell lung cancer. Method: immunoSEQ multiplex PCR; TCRdb's copy keeps in-frame clones and lacks some. The repertoire holds under 9,500 clones, with 82% as singletons. Sequencing was carried out using uninvolved lung tissue not adjacent to the tumor. These receptors originate from a human donor with non-small cell lung cancer.

Written as DNA, the CDR3 is TGTGCCAGCAGATCCGGGACCGGCCATTTGGCCCAGCATTTT. It is translated as CASRSGTGHLAQHF. The V and J genes are TRBV6-6 and TRBJ1-5; TRBD1 is a possible D gene (5 bases). V lost 6 bases and J 11 bases, leaving 20 bases between the germline ends. This CDR3 has 14 amino acids. Germline V lookup: CDR1 MNHNY, CDR2 SVGAGI (reference sequence).

The V call is TRBV19, the J call TRBJ2-2; D assignment may be TRBD1 or TRBD2 (5 bases each). V was pared by 5 bases and J by 0 bases, with 10 bases between. This CDR3 is built from 15 residues. Germline assignment: CDR1 LNHDA and CDR2 SQIVND (reference sequence). The DNA of the CDR3 is TGTGCCAGTAGTCTCGGGACGGCGAACACCGGGGAGCTGTTTTTT. Its translation is CASSLGTANTGELFF.

The rearrangement uses TRBV11-3 and TRBJ2-2; D call uncertain. CDR1 SGHNT and CDR2 YENEEA come from the germline V gene. V lost 5 bases and J 7 bases, leaving 8 bases between the germline ends. The CDR3 covers 12 residues. Written as DNA, the CDR3 is TGTGCCAGCAGCCACCGAAGCGGGGAGCTGTTTTTT. It translates to CASSHRSGELFF.

The V call is TRBV7-2, the J call TRBJ2-3, with TRBD2 identical over 14 bases. The germline V gene has CDR1 SGHTA and CDR2 FQGNSA. The V segment lost 5 bases and the J segment 11 bases; nucleotides outside the gene matches: 9. The CDR3 totals 15 residues. The CDR3 spells CASSPGLAGGRRQYF. DNA of the CDR3: TGTGCCAGCAGCCCCGGACTAGCGGGAGGAAGGAGGCAGTATTTT.

The chain employs TRBV6-6 and TRBJ2-3; 8 bases are shared with TRBD2. The CDR3 loop spans 15 amino acids. Trimming cost V 3 bases and J 3 bases; bases outside gene matches: 5. Germline V gene data show CDR1 as MNHNY and CDR2 as SVGAGI (reference sequence). The CDR3 region is CASSYTGGATDTQYF. The CDR3 DNA is TGTGCCAGCAGTTATACGGGGGGGGCAACAGATACGCAGTATTTT.

This clone has more than one count but fewer than ten. The chain combines TRBV11-2 with TRBJ2-7; D possibly corresponds to TRBD2 (6 bases). Germline V CDR1 and CDR2: SGHAT, FQNNGV. The CDR3 length is 18 residues. Trimming shortened V by 5 bases and J by 2 bases, and 25 bases separated the two germline ends. The CDR3 DNA reads TGTGCCAGCAGCCGGGAAGGGGCCGGGCTAGCGAGAACCTACGAGCAGTACTTC. Protein product: CASSREGAGLARTYEQYF. Together with reference TRBV11-2 and TRBJ2-7, the CDR3 gives the full variable domain: EAGVAQSPRYKIIEKRQSVAFWCNPISGHATLYWYQQILGQGPKLLIQFQNNGVVDDSQLPKDRFSAERLKGVDSTLKIQPAKLEDSAVYLCASSREGAGLARTYEQYFGPGTRLTVT.

The V and J genes are TRBV11-3 and TRBJ2-1; TRBD1 might be the D (6 bases). V lost 5 bases, J lost 8 bases, and 22 bases lay in between. The CDR3 loop spans 16 amino acids. The germline gives CDR1 SGHNT, CDR2 YENEEA. The CDR3 DNA reads TGTGCCAGCAGCCCCTGGAGGACAGACCTTATGGATGAGCAGTTCTTC. This codes for CASSPWRTDLMDEQFF. Looking up the rest from reference TRBV11-3 and TRBJ2-1 gives the full variable domain: EAGVVQSPRYKIIEKKQPVAFWCNPISGHNTLYWYLQNLGQGPELLIRYENEEAVDDSQLPKDRFSAERLKGVDSTLKIQPAELGDSAVYLCASSPWRTDLMDEQFFGPGTRLTVL.

The chain carries TRBV28 and TRBJ2-3, with 16 bases lining up with TRBD2. The CDR3 runs 14 residues. CDR1 is MDHEN, CDR2 SYDVKM, per germline. Unmatched junction bases numbered 7, after V lost 6 bases and J lost 13 bases. The CDR3 coding sequence is TGTGCCAGCAGCAGGGGACTAGCGGGAGGGCCAAAGTATTTT. It yields the protein CASSRGLAGGPKYF.

This clone turned up a few times. V and J are TRBV10-1 and TRBJ2-2, with D possibly being TRBD2 (6 bases). CDR3 size: 13 residues. V was shortened by 6 bases and J by 6 bases, with 11 bases between the two germline ends. Per the germline V gene, CDR1 is WNHNN and CDR2 is SYGVQD (reference sequence). The CDR3 spells CASSAGLAGELFF. CDR3 sequence (DNA): TGCGCCAGCAGCGCGGGACTGGCCGGGGAGCTGTTTTTT.

The V call is TRBV28, the J call TRBJ2-7, with TRBD2 identical over 16 bases. The CDR3 has 16 residues. The V gene's germline CDR1 is MDHEN and CDR2 SYDVKM. V trimming: 5 bases; J trimming: 4 bases; junction bases outside the gene matches: 5. The CDR3 region is CASSLGTSGRGYEQYF. CDR3 bases: TGTGCCAGCAGTCTCGGGACTAGCGGGAGGGGATACGAGCAGTACTTC.

The CDR3 loop reads CSVVVRQNTEAFF. In DNA, the CDR3 is TGCAGCGTTGTAGTAAGGCAGAACACTGAAGCTTTCTTT. The V and J genes are TRBV29-1 and TRBJ1-1; D is unclear. V was shortened by 4 bases and J by 1 base, with 10 bases between the two germline ends. This CDR3 is built from 13 residues. In germline, CDR1 is SQVTM, CDR2 ANQGSEA.

In its sample, this clone was seen a few times. This chain joins TRBV7-6 and TRBJ1-2; 8 positions agree with TRBD1. This CDR3 is 18 amino acids long. The V gene's germline CDR1 is SGHVS and CDR2 FNYEAQ. Losses at the gene ends were 5 bases for V and 7 bases for J; bases not matched to a gene: 21. CDR3 coding DNA: TGTGCCAGCAGCCTATTATGGAGGGGTCGCAGGGGGCGCGCTGGCTACACCTTC. It translates to CASSLLWRGRRGRAGYTF.

The sample holds a few counts of this clone. The gene calls are TRBV7-3 and TRBJ1-1; D may be TRBD1 (5 bases). CDR1 and CDR2 (germline): SGHTA, FQGTGA. The CDR3 is 14 residues long. V was clipped by 4 bases and J by 0 bases, with 9 bases between them. CDR3 DNA sequence: TGTGCCAGCAGCTCGGGACTCATGAACACTGAAGCTTTCTTT. Translating gives CASSSGLMNTEAFF.

CDR3 in amino acids: CASSLAAGTKHEQYF. The CDR3 region has the DNA TGTGCCAGCAGCTTAGCCGCCGGGACTAAGCACGAGCAGTACTTC. The gene calls are TRBV7-8 and TRBJ2-7, with TRBD2 matching over 7 bases. This CDR3 has 15 amino acids. The V and J ends lost 0 bases and 5 bases, in that order; junction bases with no gene match: 7. The germline CDR1 and CDR2 sequences are SGHVS and FQNEAQ.

This chain joins TRBV11-2 and TRBJ2-1, with 9 bases aligning to TRBD2. CDR1 and CDR2 from the germline V gene are SGHAT and FQNNGV. The junction had 13 bases not matched to a gene; V was cut back by 5 bases and J by 5 bases. The CDR3 is made up of 17 amino acids. CDR3 DNA sequence: TGTGCCAGCAGCCCGGGGGGCGGGGGGGCATTGGACAATGAGCAGTTCTTC. Protein product: CASSPGGGGALDNEQFF.

The rearrangement joins TRBV7-2 to TRBJ1-1; D gene unclear. Trimming removed 6 bases at V and 4 bases at J, with 12 bases between. The germline V gene has CDR1 SGHTA and CDR2 FQGNSA. CDR3 length: 13 residues. CDR3 DNA: TGTGCCAGCAGGTCGAAAGGCAGCACTGAAGCTTTCTTT. Translated, it gives CASRSKGSTEAFF.

The chain employs TRBV7-2 and TRBJ1-2, with D perhaps TRBD1 (5 bases). The CDR3 sequence is 15 residues long. Between the trimmed V and J ends, which lost 0 bases and 5 bases, there was a span of 13 bases. Looked up from germline, CDR1 is SGHTA and CDR2 is FQGNSA. In nucleotides, the CDR3 is TGTGCCAGCAGCTTAGCGGGACCTGCAAGTTATGGCTACACCTTC. This gives the protein CASSLAGPASYGYTF.

This clone came up a few times. The V gene is TRBV6-1, the J gene TRBJ2-3; TRBD1 aligns across 9 bases. The J segment lost 3 bases and the V segment lost 5 bases, leaving 6 bases of the junction unmatched. The CDR3 spans 15 residues. CDR1 and CDR2 from the germline V gene are MNHNS and SASEGT. The CDR3 nucleotides read TGTGCCAGCAGTCCGGGACAGGGAGCTACAGATACGCAGTATTTT. It yields the protein CASSPGQGATDTQYF.

The chain uses TRBV19 and TRBJ1-4; D is unresolved. Trimming took off 7 bases at V and 0 bases at J, with 6 bases between the two ends. The CDR3 contains 13 residues. Germline V lookup: CDR1 LNHDA, CDR2 SQIVND (reference sequence). The CDR3 protein is CASKRPTNEKLFF. CDR3 sequence (DNA): TGTGCCAGTAAGAGACCAACTAATGAAAAACTGTTTTTT. Filled out from reference TRBV19 and TRBJ1-4, the complete variable domain reads DGGITQSPKYLFRKEGQNVTLSCEQNLNHDAMYWYRQDPGQGLRLIYYSQIVNDFQKGDIAEGYSVSREKKESFPLTVTSAQKNPTAFYLCASKRPTNEKLFFGSGTQLSVL.

The V gene is TRBV28, the J gene TRBJ2-7, with D tentatively TRBD2 (5 bases). The CDR3 spans 13 residues. Germline V CDR1 and CDR2: MDHEN, SYDVKM. Trimming cost V 10 bases and J 4 bases, with 17 bases left between them. The CDR3 region has the DNA TGTGCCACCTTAACTACGGGGTTTTACGAGCAGTACTTC. The encoded protein is CATLTTGFYEQYF.

V and J are TRBV28 and TRBJ2-1; D remains ambiguous. Trimming shortened V by 3 bases and J by 10 bases, and 7 bases separated the two germline ends. Germline lookup yields CDR1 MDHEN and CDR2 SYDVKM. The CDR3 covers 11 residues. CDR3 sequence (DNA): TGTGCCAGCAGTTTCTCAGCGGAGCAGTTCTTC. Residues: CASSFSAEQFF. The variable domain in full, completed from reference TRBV28 and TRBJ2-1, reads DVKVTQSSRYLVKRTGEKVFLECVQDMDHENMFWYRQDPGLGLRLIYFSYDVKMKEKGDIPEGYSVSREKKERFSLILESASTNQTSMYLCASSFSAEQFFGPGTRLTVL.

The chain has TRBV7-8 and TRBJ1-2, with D hard to call. The CDR3 covers 14 residues. Germline lookup yields CDR1 SGHVS and CDR2 FQNEAQ. Deletions cut 1 base from V and 4 bases from J, with 10 bases between. The CDR3 is CASSLGQFVYGYTF. CDR3 in DNA: TGTGCCAGCAGCTTAGGCCAGTTTGTCTATGGCTACACCTTC. The variable domain in full, with the rest retrieved from reference TRBV7-8 and TRBJ1-2, is GAGVSQSPRYKVAKRGQDVALRCDPISGHVSLFWYQQALGQGPEFLTYFQNEAQLDKSGLPSDRFFAERPEGSVSTLKIQRTQQEDSAVYLCASSLGQFVYGYTFGSGTRLTVV.

This chain uses TRBV4-3 with TRBJ2-1, with 8 bases that match TRBD2. Germline V lookup: CDR1 LGHNA, CDR2 YSLEER. The CDR3 loop spans 16 amino acids. With 1 base clipped from V and 4 bases from J, the junction kept 6 bases outside the gene matches. The CDR3 sequence: CASSQVGGGSYNEQFF. In nucleotides, the CDR3 is TGCGCCAGCAGCCAAGTGGGCGGGGGGTCTTACAATGAGCAGTTCTTC.

J is TRBJ1-5 and V is TRBV2, with unresolved D. The germline gives CDR1 SNHLY, CDR2 FYNNEI. The V and J ends lost 8 bases and 1 base respectively, with 12 bases between them. The CDR3 is 14 amino acids. The DNA for the CDR3 is TGTGCCAGCCGCCAGGAATTAAGCAATCAGCCCCAGCATTTT. Amino acids: CASRQELSNQPQHF.

Only one count was recorded for this clone. The CDR3, as DNA: TGTGCCAGCAGCTTTTCCGGCATGACGGCCTACGAGCAGTACTTC. Translation: CASSFSGMTAYEQYF. V gene TRBV11-1 combines with J gene TRBJ2-7; D is unclear. Trimming cost V 3 bases and J 2 bases, with 14 bases left between them. This CDR3 has 15 amino acids. CDR1 is SGHAT and CDR2 is FQDESV in the germline V gene (reference sequence).

The V gene is TRBV28, the J gene TRBJ1-2, with 8 bases that match TRBD1. Germline CDR1 MDHEN, CDR2 SYDVKM. This CDR3 contains 15 residues. Trimming took 7 bases from V and 5 from J; bases not matched to a gene: 12. The CDR3: CASIPGTGGLYGYTF. The CDR3 DNA follows: TGTGCCAGCATCCCAGGGACAGGCGGGTTATATGGCTACACCTTC.

J is TRBJ2-7 and V is TRBV6-1; possible D gene TRBD1, 6 bases. The V end was cut by 8 bases, the J end by 1 base, with 15 bases between. Germline V gene sequence: CDR1 MNHNS, CDR2 SASEGT. CDR3 length: 14 amino acids. The CDR3, as DNA: TGTGCCAGCTCCGACAGGACTCTATCCTACGAGCAGTACTTC. It is translated as CASSDRTLSYEQYF.